This is a list of T cell receptor beta chains from one sample in a study of OX40 agonist ivuxolimab in advanced cancers. Using immunoSEQ multiplex PCR, the repertoire was profiled, and TCRdb retains in-frame clones only, with some absent. Here the sample spans 70,000 to 90,000 clones, roughly 80% being singletons. Specimen: CD4+ or CD8+ T cells sorted from blood, collected in a trial of the OX40 agonist ivuxolimab. The receptors here all came from an adult with an advanced solid tumor such as melanoma, head and neck, liver or kidney cancer. Each CDR3 is given with its conserved first and last residue. The order of the fields is D gene, V gene, J gene, clone size, CDR3 DNA, CDR3 protein. A D gene is named only where the DNA matches it firmly. Expanded clones get a size class; other rows say once, few or many, or leave the size out.

d_call: .
v_call: TRBV4-3
j_call: TRBJ2-7
clone_size: .
cdr3_nt: TGCGCCAGCAGCCAAGCGATAGCGGCGAGCTCCTACGAGCAGTACTTC
cdr3_aa: CASSQAIAASSYEQYF

d_call: .
v_call: TRBV6-6
j_call: TRBJ1-4
clone_size: .
cdr3_nt: TGTGCCAGCAGTATCGGACAGCGCGAAAAACTGTTTTTT
cdr3_aa: CASSIGQREKLFF

d_call: .
v_call: TRBV10-3
j_call: TRBJ1-5
clone_size: .
cdr3_nt: TGTGCCATCAGTGAGGGGGAGGGTGGCCAGCCCCAGCATTTT
cdr3_aa: CAISEGEGGQPQHF

d_call: .
v_call: TRBV6-5
j_call: TRBJ2-7
clone_size: .
cdr3_nt: TGTGCCAGCAGTTACTCCTCGCTAGGGACTTACGAGCAGTACTTC
cdr3_aa: CASSYSSLGTYEQYF

d_call: .
v_call: TRBV15
j_call: TRBJ1-1
clone_size: .
cdr3_nt: TGTGCCACCAGCAGACCTACAGGGAACACTGAAGCTTTCTTT
cdr3_aa: CATSRPTGNTEAFF

d_call: .
v_call: TRBV19
j_call: TRBJ1-2
clone_size: .
cdr3_nt: TGTGCCAGTAGATCTAATGGAGGAACAGTAATCTATGGCTACACCTTC
cdr3_aa: CASRSNGGTVIYGYTF

d_call: .
v_call: TRBV7-9
j_call: TRBJ1-5
clone_size: few
cdr3_nt: TGTGCCAGCAGCGTCTCCACGGAGCCCCAGCATTTT
cdr3_aa: CASSVSTEPQHF

d_call: TRBD2
v_call: TRBV7-2
j_call: TRBJ2-1
clone_size: once
cdr3_nt: TGTGCCAGCAGCTTAGATGGGACTAGCGGGGGATATGAGCAGTTCTTC
cdr3_aa: CASSLDGTSGGYEQFF

d_call: TRBD2
v_call: TRBV4-1
j_call: TRBJ2-7
clone_size: .
cdr3_nt: TGCGCCAGCAGCCAAATAGCGGGGGGGTTGTACGAGCAGTACTTC
cdr3_aa: CASSQIAGGLYEQYF

d_call: .
v_call: TRBV9
j_call: TRBJ2-3
clone_size: .
cdr3_nt: TGTGCCAGCAGCGAGGGACCTCGCACAGATACGCAGTATTTT
cdr3_aa: CASSEGPRTDTQYF

d_call: TRBD1
v_call: TRBV5-1
j_call: TRBJ2-1
clone_size: .
cdr3_nt: TGCGCCAGCAGCTCTACGGACAGGTTCAATGAGCAGTTCTTC
cdr3_aa: CASSSTDRFNEQFF

d_call: .
v_call: TRBV2
j_call: TRBJ1-1
clone_size: .
cdr3_nt: TGTGCCAGCAGTGGGCAGGGGAACACTGAAGCTTTCTTT
cdr3_aa: CASSGQGNTEAFF